This T cell receptor beta chain emerged from a study of metastatic and nonmetastatic thyroid tumors. Until they underwent thyroid surgery, no patient had received any treatment. CDR3 length equals 14 residues. This clone has a count of ten or more. The junction does not match germline at one end; this may be a read error. Authors' methods: A classifier for distant metastasis in papillary thyroid cancer was constructed using CDR3 differences observed across clinicopathological groups. TCRdb reprocessed the PCR reads using MiXCR. The V and J calls here are based on TCRdb, not the publication. The table shows fewer than 25,000 clones, with around 29% occurring only once.

The chain carries TRBV12-3 or TRBV12-4 and TRBJ2-7; D is perhaps TRBD1 or TRBD2 (5 bases each). The source of this sequence is a female donor with papillary thyroid cancer or a benign thyroid nodule (not recorded which). Some clones in this sample may be carry-over from other donors' samples. Sequencing used blood. CDR3 region: CASTPGTGSSEQYF. For the CDR3, the DNA is TGTGCCAGCACCCCCGGGACGGGGTCCTCCGAGCAGTACTTC.